This T cell receptor beta chain was sequenced for a study of early T cells in non-severe SARS-CoV-2 infection. This clonotype was seen many times. Each CDR3 protein is one row after TCRdb ran MiXCR on the 5' RACE reads. The table includes tens of thousands of distinct CDR3 sequences, roughly 4.4% detected once. CDR3 length: 16 residues. CDR1 and CDR2 from the germline V gene are KGHSH and LQKENI. V shed 2 bases and J shed 4 bases, with 15 bases lying between them. Sequencing was done on a sample of whole blood. The V and J genes are TRBV18 and TRBJ2-1, with D possibly being TRBD1 or TRBD2 (6 bases each). This clonotype originated in an adult who was a healthcare worker with PCR-confirmed SARS-CoV-2 infection or an uninfected control (not recorded which). CDR3 protein: CASSPGRQGPYNEQFF. CDR3 in DNA: TGTGCCAGCTCACCAGGGAGGCAGGGGCCATACAATGAGCAGTTCTTC. Together with reference TRBV18 and TRBJ2-1, the CDR3 gives the full variable domain: NAGVMQNPRHLVRRRGQEARLRCSPMKGHSHVYWYRQLPEEGLKFMVYLQKENIIDESGMPKERFSAEFPKEGPSILRIQQVVRGDSAAYFCASSPGRQGPYNEQFFGPGTRLTVL.